This paragraph reports one T cell receptor beta chain. The antigen remains undetermined. This record belongs to a study of shared clonotypes between healthy human individuals. Germline CDR1 is SGHRS and CDR2 is YFSETQ. This CDR3 is 15 amino acids long. Trimming took 4 bases from V and 2 from J, leaving 16 bases between them. This table comes from immunoSEQ multiplex PCR, and its TCRdb copy is limited to in-frame clones, with some not included. This table holds over a million clones, approximately 97% found once. Study-wide results and limits: Genetic and exposure-history diversity was limited by the few donors.

Sequenced: naive CD4+ T cells sorted from blood. The subset is: CD45RA+ positively selected. The receptor comes from a man younger than 40 in good health. The rearrangement uses TRBV5-1 and TRBJ2-7; D assignment may be TRBD1 or TRBD2 (5 bases each). In DNA form, the CDR3 reads TGCGCCAGCAGCGCGGCCAGGGCGACTACCTACGAGCAGTACTTC. Translated, it gives CASSAARATTYEQYF. The full variable domain, in which reference TRBV5-1 and TRBJ2-7 provide the parts outside the CDR3, is KAGVTQTPRYLIKTRGQQVTLSCSPISGHRSVSWYQQTPGQGLQFLFEYFSETQRNKGNFPGRFSGRQFSNSRSEMNVSTLELGDSALYLCASSAARATTYEQYFGPGTRLTVT.